These 26 T cell receptor beta chains were all obtained from the same sample, sequenced in a study of blood T cell repertoires in COVID-19. Assay: immunoSEQ multiplex PCR; the TCRdb copy retains only in-frame clones and omits some. Seen here are approximately 280,000 clones, roughly 86% observed once, and the top ten hold approximately 2.2%. Sequencing was done on a sample of peripheral blood. The receptors were sampled from a woman younger than 45 who had recovered from COVID-19.

V usage is TRBV2 and J usage is TRBJ2-5; tentatively, D is TRBD1 (6 bases). Trimming shortened V by 7 bases and J by 2 bases, and 11 bases separated the two germline ends. The CDR3 is 13 amino acids. Germline lookup yields CDR1 SNHLY and CDR2 FYNNEI. This CDR3 is CASIRGRQETQYF. The CDR3 bases are TGTGCCAGCATCAGGGGCCGTCAAGAGACCCAGTACTTC.

The rearrangement links TRBV3-1 (or the pseudogene TRBV3-2) to TRBJ1-1; TRBD1 agrees at 7 bases. Germline loops: CDR1 LGHDT, CDR2 YNNKEL (reference sequence). The CDR3 length is 14 residues. V lost 2 bases, J lost 7 bases, and 7 bases stayed unmatched. CDR3 bases: TGTGCCAGCAGCCAAACAGGGGCCGGTCTTGAAGCTTTCTTT. Protein: CASSQTGAGLEAFF.

The rearrangement links TRBV7-9 to TRBJ2-3, with D maybe TRBD2 (6 bases). The CDR3 consists of 17 residues. The germline V gene has CDR1 SEHNR and CDR2 FQNEAQ (reference sequence). Trimming removed 5 bases from V and 0 bases from J, with 18 bases in between. The CDR3 bases are TGTGCCAGCAGCCGAACAAATCGGGGGATTAGCACAGATACGCAGTATTTT. Protein product: CASSRTNRGISTDTQYF.

The sample holds a few counts of this clone. J is TRBJ1-6 and V is TRBV6-1, with 7 nucleotides matching TRBD1. CDR1 MNHNS and CDR2 SASEGT come from the germline V gene. The CDR3 length is 17 residues. V gave up 4 bases and J gave up 7 bases; unmatched junction bases: 13. The CDR3 loop reads CASSGQQGGAWNSPLHF. CDR3 in DNA: TGTGCCAGCAGTGGACAGCAAGGGGGCGCGTGGAATTCACCCCTCCACTTT.

The chain recombines TRBV4-1 with TRBJ2-2; D gene uncertain. The CDR3 loop spans 14 amino acids. With 1 base removed from V and 1 base from J, the gap between germline ends came to 4 bases. Germline-derived CDR1 and CDR2 are MGHRA and YSYEKL. Written as DNA, the CDR3 is TGCGCCAGCAGCCAAGCCCGGAACACCGGGGAGCTGTTTTTT. Translated, it gives CASSQARNTGELFF.

Only a few counts were recorded for this clone. V and J are TRBV5-1 and TRBJ2-7; 8 bases line up with TRBD1. CDR3 length equals 14 residues. CDR1 and CDR2 from the germline V gene are SGHRS and YFSETQ. J lost 6 bases, V lost 1 base, and 6 bases had no gene match. The CDR3 loop is CASSLTQTGGEQYF. The CDR3 DNA is TGCGCCAGCAGCTTGACGCAAACAGGGGGCGAGCAGTACTTC.

The J gene is TRBJ2-3, the V gene TRBV24-1, with TRBD1 identical over 8 bases. Losses at the gene ends were 12 bases for V and 6 bases for J; bases not matched to a gene: 4. This CDR3 spans 11 amino acids. Germline V CDR1 and CDR2: KGHDR, SFDVKD. The CDR3 DNA reads as TGTGCCTCTGGACAGGGTGATACGCAGTATTTT. Its protein is CASGQGDTQYF.

The chain joins TRBV7-9 to TRBJ1-5; the match to TRBD1 covers 7 bases. Trimming cost V 5 bases and J 2 bases; bases outside gene matches: 3. CDR1 is SEHNR, CDR2 FQNEAQ, per germline (reference sequence). This CDR3 is 14 amino acids long. DNA for the CDR3: TGTGCCAGCAGCCAAGGGACAGGCAATCAGCCCCAGCATTTT. Residues: CASSQGTGNQPQHF.

The CDR3, as DNA: TGTGCCAGCAGCTCGAATGGGGACAGGGTAAACGAGCAGTACTTC. Translation: CASSSNGDRVNEQYF. The rearrangement joins TRBV25-1 to TRBJ2-7; 9 positions agree with TRBD1. This CDR3 has 15 amino acids. V lost 6 bases, J lost 5 bases, and 11 bases stayed unmatched. Germline CDR1 MGHDK, CDR2 SYGVNS.

V gene TRBV3-1 (or the pseudogene TRBV3-2) combines with J gene TRBJ2-3, with 8 bases aligning to TRBD2. CDR3 size: 17 residues. In germline, CDR1 is LGHDT, CDR2 YNNKEL (reference sequence). V was clipped by 3 bases and J by 5 bases; unmatched bases: 13. This CDR3 is CASSQSSGGASGDTQYF. CDR3 in DNA: TGTGCCAGCAGCCAGAGCTCGGGGGGGGCGAGTGGAGATACGCAGTATTTT.

The J gene is TRBJ1-5, the V gene TRBV30, with D unclear. The CDR3 covers 15 residues. The germline CDR1 and CDR2 sequences are GTSNPN and SVGIG (reference sequence). Trimming pared 0 bases from V and 6 bases from J, leaving 15 bases between. The CDR3 spells CAWSVLDAEVQPQHF. The CDR3 DNA follows: TGTGCCTGGAGTGTACTTGATGCGGAGGTTCAGCCCCAGCATTTT.

The count of this clone is one. The V and J genes are TRBV28 and TRBJ2-7; a possible D gene is TRBD2 (6 bases). Between the trimmed V and J ends, which lost 2 bases and 6 bases, there was a span of 17 bases. Per the germline V gene, CDR1 is MDHEN and CDR2 is SYDVKM. This CDR3 region has 15 residues. Written as DNA, the CDR3 is TGTGCCAGCAGTTTAATGAAACGGGAGCTGACCGAGCAGTACTTC. Residues: CASSLMKRELTEQYF.

The rearrangement links TRBV3-1 (or the pseudogene TRBV3-2) to TRBJ2-1, with TRBD2 identical over 10 bases. CDR3 length equals 14 residues. The junction had 7 bases not matched to a gene; V was cut back by 4 bases and J by 10 bases. Germline assignment: CDR1 LGHDT and CDR2 YNNKEL (reference sequence). The CDR3 coding sequence is TGTGCCAGCAGCCCCGGACTAGCGGAGGACGAGCAGTTCTTC. Its protein product is CASSPGLAEDEQFF.

The chain employs TRBV19 and TRBJ1-5; TRBD1 agrees at 10 bases. The CDR3 runs to 16 residues. With 5 bases clipped from V and 5 bases from J, the junction kept 9 bases outside the gene matches. From germline, CDR1 is LNHDA and CDR2 SQIVND (reference sequence). The CDR3 protein is CASSVLTGGRDQPQHF. Written as DNA, the CDR3 is TGTGCCAGTAGTGTATTGACAGGGGGCAGGGATCAGCCCCAGCATTTT. Combining the CDR3 with reference TRBV19 and TRBJ1-5 gives the whole variable domain DGGITQSPKYLFRKEGQNVTLSCEQNLNHDAMYWYRQDPGQGLRLIYYSQIVNDFQKGDIAEGYSVSREKKESFPLTVTSAQKNPTAFYLCASSVLTGGRDQPQHFGDGTRLSIL.

CDR3 sequence reads: CAWFSKGDTGELFF. In nucleotides, the CDR3 is TGTGCCTGGTTTTCTAAGGGGGACACCGGGGAGCTGTTTTTT. V is TRBV30 and J is TRBJ2-2; the D gene is possibly TRBD1 (6 bases). The CDR3 sequence is 14 residues long. V was shortened by 5 bases and J by 3 bases, with 13 bases between the two germline ends. Germline values: CDR1 GTSNPN, CDR2 SVGIG (reference sequence).

This chain joins TRBV2 and TRBJ1-1; D is possibly TRBD1 (5 bases). CDR1 and CDR2 (germline): SNHLY, FYNNEI. This CDR3 has 14 residues. Trimming left V 0 bases short and J 5 bases short, with 10 bases between. The DNA for the CDR3 is TGTGCCAGCAGTGAAGCTGGCGGGGGGACTGAAGCTTTCTTT. As protein: CASSEAGGGTEAFF.

The rearrangement joins TRBV20-1 to TRBJ2-4; no reliable D call. The CDR3 has 13 amino acids. Trimming pared 3 bases from V and 2 bases from J, leaving 8 bases between. Per the germline V gene, CDR1 is DFQATT and CDR2 is SNEGSKA (reference sequence). Here the CDR3 reads CSASGQTKNIQYF. The CDR3 bases are TGCAGTGCTAGTGGGCAGACCAAAAACATTCAGTACTTC.

In DNA form, the CDR3 reads TGTGCCAGCAGCATCAACAGGTTGGAGTACTCATACAATGAGCAGTTCTTC. Encoded protein: CASSINRLEYSYNEQFF. This rearrangement joins TRBV7-2 to TRBJ2-1; D possibly corresponds to TRBD1 (5 bases). The CDR3 totals 17 residues. The germline CDR1 and CDR2 sequences are SGHTA and FQGNSA. The ends were cut back, 5 bases at V and 4 bases at J, with 21 bases in the middle.

This chain links TRBV18 with TRBJ1-4; maybe TRBD1 (6 bases). V lost 2 bases and J 8 bases, leaving 12 bases between the germline ends. Per germline, CDR1 KGHSH and CDR2 LQKENI. This CDR3 spans 14 amino acids. The CDR3 DNA follows: TGTGCCAGCTCACCATCAGGGGCTTGGGAAAAACTGTTTTTT. This encodes CASSPSGAWEKLFF.

This clone was detected a few times. The chain employs TRBV5-1 and TRBJ1-6; a possible D gene is TRBD1 (6 bases). Per germline, CDR1 SGHRS and CDR2 YFSETQ. Deletions cut 0 bases from V and 10 bases from J, with 14 bases between. The CDR3 is 15 amino acids. The CDR3 here is CASSLANREHSPLHF. The CDR3 DNA follows: TGCGCCAGCAGCTTGGCCAACAGGGAGCACTCACCCCTCCACTTT.

Written as DNA, the CDR3 is TGTGCCAGCAGTTTATCGACAGGATTCGAGCAGTACTTC. Protein: CASSLSTGFEQYF. The rearrangement uses TRBV27 and TRBJ2-7, with TRBD1 as a possible D gene (6 bases). The CDR3 is 13 residues long. Per germline, CDR1 MNHEY and CDR2 SMNVEV (reference sequence). Trimming shortened V by 0 bases and J by 6 bases, and 9 bases separated the two germline ends.

The chain combines TRBV7-2 with TRBJ2-2, with 11 positions matching TRBD1. Per the germline V gene, CDR1 is SGHTA and CDR2 is FQGNSA. This CDR3 has 16 residues. J gave up 6 bases and V 7 bases, and 10 bases lay outside the gene matches. The CDR3 DNA reads as TGTGCCAGCAACCACAGGGGGACAGGGGGGCCCGGGGAGCTGTTTTTT. Protein: CASNHRGTGGPGELFF.

This clone showed up just once. This sequence joins TRBV27 and TRBJ1-1; D call uncertain. V lost 3 bases and J 1 base, leaving 6 bases between the germline ends. The CDR3 loop spans 13 amino acids. Germline V gives CDR1 MNHEY, CDR2 SMNVEV (reference sequence). CDR3 region: CASSFTGNTEAFF. DNA for the CDR3: TGTGCCAGCAGTTTCACGGGGAACACTGAAGCTTTCTTT.

Notes on this clone: Distinct nucleotide sequences in the sample also encode this CDR3. V and J are TRBV5-5 and TRBJ2-3, with TRBD1 identical over 8 bases. The CDR3 runs 15 residues. Germline CDR1 SGHKS, CDR2 YYEKEE (reference sequence). The V gene end was trimmed by 2 bases and the J gene end by 3 bases; junction bases not matched to a gene: 5. The CDR3 here is CASSLQGVGTDTQYF. DNA of the CDR3: TGTGCCAGCAGCTTACAGGGGGTCGGGACAGATACGCAGTATTTT.

The genes are TRBV30 and TRBJ1-4; no reliable D call. CDR3 size: 13 residues. Germline V gene lookup returns CDR1 GTSNPN and CDR2 SVGIG (reference sequence). The V gene lost 3 bases and the J gene lost 0 bases, with 5 bases spanning the gap. As DNA, the CDR3 is TGTGCCTGGAGACGAGCAACTAATGAAAAACTGTTTTTT. It codes for CAWRRATNEKLFF.

The chain joins TRBV28 to TRBJ1-2; D not resolved. Trimming shortened V by 0 bases and J by 0 bases, and 11 bases separated the two germline ends. This CDR3 is built from 16 residues. CDR1 is MDHEN, CDR2 SYDVKM, per germline. The CDR3 is CASSLWADDSNYGYTF. CDR3 coding DNA: TGTGCCAGCAGTTTATGGGCAGATGATTCTAACTATGGCTACACCTTC.